The rows below give T cell receptor beta chains drawn from one sample of a study of blood T cell repertoires in COVID-19. Assay used: immunoSEQ multiplex PCR; TCRdb lists only in-frame clones, some missing. The sample consists of roughly 220,000 clones, around 86% of them appearing once. Sequenced: PBMCs or T cells enriched from blood (not recorded which). The receptors were gathered from a woman aged 35 to 49 with acute COVID-19. The CDR3 runs from the conserved cysteine through the conserved F or W. D genes are given only for firm matches. Clone size is given for some rows only: seen once, a few or many times, or a class if the clone is expanded.

v_gene	j_gene	abundance	d_gene	CDR3aa	CDR3nt
TRBV7-9	TRBJ1-2	-	TRBD1	CASSRTGDGYTF	TGTGCCAGCAGCCGGACAGGGGATGGCTACACCTTC
TRBV4-3	TRBJ2-7	-	-	CASSPGRGDEQYF	TGCGCCAGCAGCCCGGGGAGGGGGGACGAGCAGTACTTC
TRBV11-3	TRBJ2-1	-	-	CASSLGRGNNEQFF	TGTGCCAGCAGCCTCGGAAGAGGGAACAATGAGCAGTTCTTC
TRBV5-1	TRBJ1-3	-	TRBD1	CASSPTAGGDSGNTIYF	TGCGCCAGCAGCCCCACGGCAGGGGGCGACTCTGGAAACACCATATATTTT
TRBV11-2	TRBJ2-1	-	TRBD2	CASSFRLAGGQSEQFF	TGTGCCAGCAGCTTCCGACTAGCGGGGGGGCAGAGTGAGCAGTTCTTC
TRBV12-3/TRBV12-4	TRBJ2-7	-	-	CASRVQGSYEQYF	TGTGCCAGCAGGGTACAGGGTTCCTACGAGCAGTACTTC
TRBV12-3/TRBV12-4	TRBJ1-1	-	-	CASRPYRDLEAFF	TGTGCCAGCAGGCCCTACAGGGACCTTGAAGCTTTCTTT
TRBV28	TRBJ1-5	-	-	CASSLRADLSYQHF	TGTGCCAGCAGCCTCAGGGCCGACTTGTCATACCAGCATTTT
TRBV14	TRBJ1-3	-	-	CASSQMTGNTIYF	TGTGCCAGCAGCCAGATGACAGGAAACACCATATATTTT
TRBV18	TRBJ2-7	-	TRBD1	CASSPEQGRIREQYF	TGTGCCAGCTCACCAGAACAGGGGAGAATTCGGGAGCAGTACTTC
TRBV7-9	TRBJ1-4	once	-	CASSNTGPALELFF	TGTGCCAGCAGCAACACAGGGCCGGCCTTGGAACTGTTTTTT
TRBV14	TRBJ1-4	-	TRBD1	CASSQGQGGEKLFF	TGTGCCAGCAGCCAAGGACAGGGGGGTGAAAAACTGTTTTTT
TRBV6-5	TRBJ1-5	once	-	CASQQQGGNQPQHF	TGTGCCAGCCAACAACAGGGTGGCAATCAGCCCCAGCATTTT
TRBV6-4	TRBJ2-2	-	TRBD1	CASRTTGAAGELFF	TGTGCCAGCAGGACGACAGGGGCGGCCGGGGAGCTGTTTTTT
TRBV14	TRBJ1-6	-	TRBD1	CASSQGTGTGVSPLHF	TGTGCCAGCAGCCAAGGAACCGGGACAGGGGTTTCACCCCTCCACTTT
TRBV30	TRBJ1-1	-	-	CAWVRAGYTEAFF	TGTGCCTGGGTCAGGGCTGGGTACACTGAAGCTTTCTTT
TRBV9	TRBJ2-7	-	-	CASSVAVNSYEQYF	TGTGCCAGCAGCGTAGCGGTCAACTCCTACGAGCAGTACTTC
TRBV30	TRBJ1-2	-	TRBD1	CAWSVGQGDGYTF	TGTGCCTGGAGTGTAGGGCAGGGGGACGGCTACACCTTC
TRBV9	TRBJ1-5	-	TRBD1	CASSGTGNSNQPQHF	TGTGCCAGCAGCGGGACAGGGAATAGCAATCAGCCCCAGCATTTT
TRBV29-1	TRBJ2-1	-	-	CSVVGQRSSYNEQFF	TGCAGCGTTGTCGGCCAGCGGAGCTCCTACAATGAGCAGTTCTTC
TRBV5-4	TRBJ1-6	-	TRBD1	CASNRDRAYNSPLHF	TGTGCCAGTAACCGGGACAGGGCCTATAATTCACCCCTCCACTTT
TRBV3-1/TRBV3-2	TRBJ2-1	-	TRBD2	CASSPLAGSYNEQFF	TGTGCCAGCAGCCCCCTAGCGGGGAGTTACAATGAGCAGTTCTTC
TRBV12-3/TRBV12-4	TRBJ1-1	-	-	CASSLVIGREAFF	TGTGCCAGCAGTTTAGTAATAGGCAGGGAAGCTTTCTTT
TRBV20-1	TRBJ2-1	-	TRBD1	CSAGQGQFF	TGCAGTGCGGGACAGGGGCAGTTCTTC
TRBV25-1	TRBJ2-6	-	TRBD1	CASSEPGQGGSGANVLTF	TGTGCCAGCAGTGAACCGGGACAGGGGGGGTCTGGGGCCAACGTCCTGACTTTC
TRBV9	TRBJ1-3	-	-	CASSQGAAGNTIYF	TGTGCCAGCTCACAAGGGGCGGCTGGAAACACCATATATTTT
TRBV20-1	TRBJ1-2	-	-	CSASLVGGVGYTF	TGCAGTGCTAGTCTCGTAGGGGGGGTTGGCTACACCTTC
TRBV3-1/TRBV3-2	TRBJ1-4	-	-	CASSRTGQGNEKLFF	TGTGCCAGCAGCCGTACGGGGCAGGGGAATGAAAAACTGTTTTTT
TRBV7-3	TRBJ2-2	once	TRBD2	CASGEGTSGTGELFF	TGTGCCAGCGGCGAGGGGACTAGCGGAACCGGGGAGCTGTTTTTT